This T cell receptor beta chain comes out of a study of T cells in Graves' hyperthyroidism and ophthalmopathy (dated by TCRdb to between 2019 and 2020). For the wider study: Peripheral blood was collected at initial diagnosis, before any treatment. To identify TCR V-J signatures that set the groups apart, the researchers used a discovery cohort of 100 patients, made up of 40 to 45 with Graves' ophthalmopathy and 57 with stable Graves' hyperthyroidism. TCR Vbeta CDR3 sequencing of approximately 140 peripheral blood samples (43 ophthalmopathy, 75 to 85 hyperthyroidism and approximately 17 progressor patients) is reported in the paper. Prospective prediction of ophthalmopathy was tested in an independent validation cohort consisting of some 19 hyperthyroidism patients and 15 to 17 patients who later progressed to ophthalmopathy. After sampling, hyperthyroidism patients received methimazole starting at 30 mg daily, and ophthalmopathy patients received high-dose intravenous methylprednisolone. In addition, the study compared T-cell repertoires in thyroid tissue and in blood from over 5 Graves' hyperthyroidism patients. For training and testing, the 100 or so patients in the discovery cohort were randomly divided in a 7:3 ratio. Broad study findings and their caveats: Most expanded thyroid clonotypes (frequency above 0.001) were also found in blood, which suggests that blood repertoires may mirror thyroid immune responses. In validation, the model predicted progression to ophthalmopathy a median of about 6.8 months before onset, with approximately 70% sensitivity and roughly 73% specificity. A model built on a 13 V-J signature distinguished ophthalmopathy from stable hyperthyroidism, reaching about 88% sensitivity and about 81% specificity in cross-validation and 80%/75% in testing. Sample size was not statistically predetermined, and investigators were not blinded to group allocation.

The TCR beta CDR3 regions were amplified from the RNA transcripts. The first round of RT-PCR for the TCR CDR3 was performed with the HTBI primer set and the Qiagen OneStep RT-PCR kit. The libraries were constructed in a second round of multiplex PCR and then size-selected and purified. Sequencing of the libraries was done on an Illumina HiSeq2000 using paired-end 100 bp reads. On the study's bioinformatics: SOAPnuke was used to process the raw data, removing reads that contained adapters or uncalled bases, had a mean Phred below 15, or lacked an exact match to the constant primer or identifier. High-quality paired reads were merged using COPE v1.2.5, and each unique nucleotide sequence was defined as a clonotype. Clonotypes were aligned to IMGT TRBV, TRBD and TRBJ reference segments using MiTCR v1.1. The analysis included only V-J combinations with a frequency above 0.0001, which together covered 99% to 99.2% of the repertoires. The TCS score was defined as F50 (clonal expansion) divided by E x V (chaos), with BLOSUM62-based TCRdist calculated between CDR3 peptides within each V-J. Welch's t-statistics and random forest reduced 450 to 600 V-J features to roughly 13, which were used in a naive Bayes classifier (R e1071). TCRdb redid the processing of the public reads, applying fastp at Q25 and MiXCR, and retained in-frame beta chains. Duplicate CDR3 protein sequences are folded into a single record with the most common DNA and genes. The authors' filters were not applied to this entry. This sample lists 600,000 to 750,000 distinct CDR3 sequences; around 15% were detected once. Less than 20% of the sample is in the top ten clones.

A patient counted as having stable Graves' hyperthyroidism if no progression to ophthalmopathy occurred over 18 months of follow-up. The hyperthyroidism patients were between 18 and 65 years old and newly diagnosed, with a disease duration of less than 2 months. Exclusion was applied to patients with uncontrolled infections, other autoimmune diseases, pregnancy or lactation. Diagnoses were established on the basis of clinical symptoms, serum thyroxine and TRAb, thyroid ultrasound, and orbital computed tomography. PBMCs were isolated from roughly 10 ml of fresh peripheral blood by Ficoll-Paque density gradient centrifugation. Total RNA was extracted using Trizol reagent, and RNA quality was assessed on an Agilent 2100 Bioanalyzer. About this clonotype itself: Its antigen is currently not known. No much larger clone exists at a distance of one base, and base qualities are not known.

V is cut by 4 bases and J by 3 bases, and the space between the germline ends is 23 bases. The CDR3 spans 17 residues, from the cysteine through the phenylalanine. The kept DNA is CDR3 alone, 51 bases in frame from the first base. CDR1 SGHRS and CDR2 YFSETQ were looked up in the germline V gene. This TCR was sampled from a middle-aged man with Graves' hyperthyroidism. Sequences were obtained from blood. The chain couples TRBV5-1 to TRBJ2-7; a tentative D match to TRBD2 spans 6 bases. The DNA sequence reads TGCGCCAGCAGCCCGAATGAGAGCGGGTTAAGACTCTACGAGCAGTACTTC. This sequence encodes CASSPNESGLRLYEQYF.